The next 28 T cell receptor beta chains were all read from a single sample in a study of vaccination and CD4 T cells after COVID-19. Treatment meaning: roughly ten-day PBMC culture with coronavirus spike peptide pools or control peptides (ViraFEST assay). These receptors have no known antigen. Scientists ran DNA taken from cultured CD4+ T cells through the Oncomine TCR Beta short-read assay for sequencing. TCRdb analysed the PCR reads with MiXCR anew, one entry per CDR3 protein. The sample shows under 8,500 distinct CDR3 sequences, around 60% of them seen only once. The sequencing here drew on cultured CD4+ T cells from blood, taken after SARS-CoV-2 vaccination. The receptors shown here come from a human donor with COVID-19.

A few counts support this clonotype. V gene TRBV15 combines with J gene TRBJ1-2; D gene ambiguous. Trimming removed 1 base from V and 2 bases from J, with 8 bases in between. The germline V gene encodes CDR1 LNHNV and CDR2 YYDKDF (reference sequence). This CDR3 spans 14 amino acids. CDR3 region: CATSRVAENYGYTF. The CDR3 DNA reads TGTGCCACCAGCAGAGTAGCGGAGAACTATGGCTACACCTTC.

This clonotype was counted a few times. The chain links TRBV7-2 to TRBJ1-5, with a tentative D call TRBD1 (6 bases). Germline CDR1 and CDR2: SGHTA and FQGNSA. The germline V and J ends were trimmed by 5 bases and 2 bases, with 13 bases remaining between them. The CDR3 is 15 residues long. The CDR3 reads CASSAAGGRNQPQHF. The CDR3 DNA sequence: TGTGCCAGCAGCGCGGCCGGGGGCCGCAATCAGCCCCAGCATTTT.

CDR3 sequence: CATKRLDRSSYNEQFF. The CDR3 bases are TGTGCCACCAAAAGACTCGACCGAAGCTCCTACAATGAGCAGTTCTTC. This chain uses TRBV15 with TRBJ2-1; D remains unclear. CDR3 length: 16 amino acids. Germline CDR1 LNHNV, CDR2 YYDKDF (reference sequence). The V and J ends lost 7 bases and 0 bases respectively, with 16 bases between them.

The chain joins TRBV15 to TRBJ1-5, with 9 bases identical to TRBD1. The CDR3 consists of 16 residues. V shed 5 bases, J shed 3 bases, and the junction held 8 bases outside the gene matches. The germline V gene has CDR1 LNHNV and CDR2 YYDKDF (reference sequence). The CDR3 sequence: CATSGGTGKNNQPQHF. For the CDR3, the DNA is TGTGCCACCAGCGGGGGGACAGGGAAGAACAATCAGCCCCAGCATTTT.

The chain employs TRBV19 and TRBJ1-1, with D unresolved. Deletions cut 3 bases from V and 1 base from J, with 6 bases between. Per germline, CDR1 LNHDA and CDR2 SQIVND (reference sequence). The CDR3 contains 13 residues. The chain's CDR3 is CASSIGRNTEAFF. CDR3 nucleotides: TGTGCCAGTAGTATTGGCAGGAACACTGAAGCTTTCTTT.

The sample holds one count of this clonotype. The J gene is TRBJ1-3, the V gene TRBV20-1; D possibly corresponds to TRBD1 (6 bases). Germline V CDR1 and CDR2: DFQATT, SNEGSKA (reference sequence). The CDR3 has 18 residues. V lost 4 bases and J 0 bases, leaving 22 bases between the germline ends. The CDR3 loop reads CSATLRGLSGASGNTIYF. Written as DNA, the CDR3 is TGCAGTGCTACCCTCAGGGGATTAAGTGGGGCCTCTGGAAACACCATATATTTT.

The chain employs TRBV27 and TRBJ1-1, with D possibly TRBD1 on 5 matching bases. CDR3 length: 14 amino acids. Trimming removed 6 bases at V and 1 base at J, with 12 bases between. CDR1 is MNHEY and CDR2 is SMNVEV in the germline V gene (reference sequence). This chain's CDR3 is CASRSWGGNTEAFF. CDR3 coding DNA: TGTGCCAGCAGATCATGGGGGGGGAACACTGAAGCTTTCTTT.

The V gene is TRBV6-1, the J gene TRBJ2-5; D may correspond to TRBD1 or TRBD2 (5 bases each). The CDR3 contains 14 residues. Germline CDR1 reads MNHNS; CDR2 reads SASEGT. V was shortened by 6 bases and J by 2 bases, with 13 bases between the two germline ends. The CDR3 reads CASSPGTHQETQYF. The DNA for the CDR3 is TGTGCCAGCAGCCCCGGGACGCATCAAGAGACCCAGTACTTC.

The count of this clonotype is one. V and J are TRBV10-2 and TRBJ2-5; D not resolved. There are 13 residues in the CDR3. The V and J ends lost 4 bases and 4 bases respectively, with 10 bases between them. Germline-derived CDR1 and CDR2 are WSHSY and SAAADI. For the CDR3, the DNA is TGCGCCAGCAGTGGATCAGGAACAGAGACCCAGTACTTC. It yields the protein CASSGSGTETQYF.

This clonotype was seen more than once but under ten times. V is TRBV24-1 and J is TRBJ1-2; 7 bases agree with TRBD1. The CDR3 extends over 13 amino acids. The V gene's germline CDR1 is KGHDR and CDR2 SFDVKD. Losses at the gene ends were 9 bases for V and 9 bases for J; bases not matched to a gene: 12. The CDR3 DNA is TGTGCCACCGCAGGGGGGGTTCCCTCTCGCTACACCTTC. Translation: CATAGGVPSRYTF.

V is TRBV5-4 and J is TRBJ2-7, with D perhaps being TRBD1 or TRBD2 (5 bases each). The CDR3 loop spans 12 amino acids. Trimming pared 4 bases from V and 4 bases from J, leaving 9 bases between. Germline V gene lookup returns CDR1 SGHNT and CDR2 YYREEE (reference sequence). The CDR3: CASSRDGYEQYF. The DNA for the CDR3 is TGTGCCAGCAGCCGGGACGGATACGAGCAGTACTTC.

The chain combines TRBV6-2 or TRBV6-3 with TRBJ1-2; D gene uncertain. CDR1 MNHEY and CDR2 SVGEGT come from the germline V gene. V was trimmed by 2 bases and J by 7 bases, leaving 8 bases between them. The CDR3 consists of 12 residues. The CDR3 region is CASSYGHSGYTF. The DNA of the CDR3 is TGTGCCAGCAGTTACGGGCACTCTGGCTACACCTTC.

V gene TRBV7-9 combines with J gene TRBJ2-7; D unclear. CDR1 SEHNR and CDR2 FQNEAQ come from the germline V gene (reference sequence). The CDR3 has 14 residues. The V end was cut by 2 bases, the J end by 6 bases, with 14 bases between. CDR3 nucleotides: TGTGCCAGCAGCTTAATCGTAGCAATAAGCGAGCAGTACTTC. This codes for CASSLIVAISEQYF.

This chain joins TRBV20-1 and TRBJ2-1, with 9 bases identical to TRBD1. The CDR3 runs 13 residues. The V and J ends lost 6 bases and 1 base, in that order; junction bases with no gene match: 1. The V gene's germline CDR1 is DFQATT and CDR2 SNEGSKA (reference sequence). CDR3 coding DNA: TGCAGTGCCGGGACAGGGTCCTACAATGAGCAGTTCTTC. This gives the protein CSAGTGSYNEQFF.

The chain couples TRBV20-1 to TRBJ2-5; a weak D match, TRBD1 (6 bases). Germline V gives CDR1 DFQATT, CDR2 SNEGSKA (reference sequence). V lost 7 bases, J lost 6 bases, and 18 bases lay in between. The CDR3 consists of 13 residues. Here the CDR3 reads CSGKRGMEKTQYF. CDR3 nucleotide sequence: TGCAGTGGAAAGAGGGGGATGGAAAAGACCCAGTACTTC.

This chain joins TRBV20-1 and TRBJ1-1, with D unclear. Trimming removed 0 bases at V and 1 base at J, with 15 bases between. The CDR3 is made up of 16 amino acids. Germline CDR1 DFQATT, CDR2 SNEGSKA (reference sequence). The chain's CDR3 is CSARDIRTGWNTEAFF. The CDR3 DNA sequence: TGCAGTGCTAGAGATATTAGGACCGGGTGGAACACTGAAGCTTTCTTT.

In its sample, this clonotype was seen a few times. V and J are TRBV7-9 and TRBJ2-5, with 11 bases aligning to TRBD2. Germline V gives CDR1 SEHNR, CDR2 FQNEAQ (reference sequence). V shed 5 bases, J shed 9 bases, and the junction held 14 bases outside the gene matches. The CDR3 covers 16 residues. CDR3 sequence reads: CASSRRLAGGLGAQYF. The CDR3 DNA reads as TGTGCCAGCAGCCGACGGCTAGCGGGGGGTTTAGGGGCCCAGTACTTC.

The chain employs TRBV7-2 and TRBJ2-1; possibly TRBD2 for D (6 bases). CDR3 size: 17 residues. CDR1 SGHTA and CDR2 FQGNSA come from the germline V gene. V lost 5 bases, J lost 5 bases, and 22 bases lay in between. As DNA, the CDR3 is TGTGCCAGCAGCCCCCCTGGCAGGACCCGGGGGAACAATGAGCAGTTCTTC. Its translation: CASSPPGRTRGNNEQFF.

This sequence joins TRBV4-1 and TRBJ1-1; no firm D call. There are 14 residues in the CDR3. Between the trimmed V and J ends, which lost 5 bases and 0 bases, there was a span of 10 bases. CDR1 is MGHRA and CDR2 is YSYEKL in the germline V gene. CDR3 coding DNA: TGCGCCAGCAGCTCTCCTACAATGAACACTGAAGCTTTCTTT. Amino acids: CASSSPTMNTEAFF.

The chain employs TRBV20-1 and TRBJ1-1; D remains unclear. Deletions cut 0 bases from V and 1 base from J, with 6 bases between. CDR1 DFQATT and CDR2 SNEGSKA come from the germline V gene (reference sequence). The CDR3 length is 13 residues. The CDR3 protein is CSARDSANTEAFF. CDR3 nucleotide sequence: TGCAGTGCTAGAGACTCAGCGAACACTGAAGCTTTCTTT.

The chain combines TRBV24-1 with TRBJ2-5, with 12 bases identical to TRBD1. Germline V CDR1 and CDR2: KGHDR, SFDVKD. The CDR3 runs to 16 residues. J lost 4 bases, V lost 6 bases, and 8 bases had no gene match. CDR3 in DNA: TGTGCCACCAGTACCGGGACAGGGGGCGTTCGAGAGACCCAGTACTTC. Its translation: CATSTGTGGVRETQYF.

By proportion, this clonotype is medium-sized. The chain employs TRBV5-1 and TRBJ2-3; TRBD2 agrees at 8 bases. CDR1 and CDR2 (germline): SGHRS, YFSETQ. Unmatched junction bases numbered 11, after V lost 5 bases and J lost 6 bases. The length of the CDR3 is 15 residues. CDR3 residues: CASRQAGAKGDTQYF. CDR3 nucleotides: TGCGCCAGCAGACAAGCGGGGGCCAAGGGGGATACGCAGTATTTT.

The genes are TRBV6-2 or TRBV6-3 and TRBJ1-2; 7 bases are shared with TRBD1. This CDR3 has 16 residues. J was trimmed by 4 bases and V by 5 bases; bases with no gene match: 13. CDR1 and CDR2 (germline): MNHEY, SVGEGT. CDR3 in DNA: TGTGCCAGCAGTATAGGGGGCCCATCCCAATTCTATGGCTACACCTTC. The encoded protein is CASSIGGPSQFYGYTF.

The chain recombines TRBV27 with TRBJ1-1; tentatively, D is TRBD1 (5 bases). Germline values: CDR1 MNHEY, CDR2 SMNVEV (reference sequence). V was cut by 2 bases and J by 5 bases, with 12 bases left in between. CDR3 length: 14 amino acids. CDR3 sequence (DNA): TGTGCCAGCAGTTTAAGGGACTTAGGTACTGAAGCTTTCTTT. Protein: CASSLRDLGTEAFF.

This clonotype was counted a few times. The chain combines TRBV20-1 with TRBJ1-2; weak D call: TRBD1 (5 bases). Deletions cut 4 bases from V and 1 base from J, with 16 bases between. The germline gives CDR1 DFQATT, CDR2 SNEGSKA (reference sequence). This CDR3 is built from 15 residues. The DNA for the CDR3 is TGCAGTGCTACCTCGGTGGGGGGGATTAACTATGGCTACACCTTC. It yields the protein CSATSVGGINYGYTF.

This clonotype came up a few times. CDR3 sequence: CASSWERNSNQPQHF. The CDR3 region has the DNA TGTGCCAGCAGTTGGGAGAGAAACAGCAATCAGCCCCAGCATTTT. The chain uses TRBV6-2 or TRBV6-3 and TRBJ1-5; D unresolved. Germline CDR1 is MNHEY and CDR2 is SVGEGT. Between the trimmed V and J ends, which lost 4 bases and 1 base, there was a span of 11 bases. The CDR3 contains 15 residues.

The chain employs TRBV2 and TRBJ1-2; no reliable D call. V lost 0 bases and J lost 4, with 3 bases in between. CDR1 is SNHLY, CDR2 FYNNEI, per germline. This CDR3 region has 12 residues. For the CDR3, the DNA is TGTGCCAGCAGTGAAGCGCTCTATGGCTACACCTTC. It is translated as CASSEALYGYTF. Together with reference TRBV2 and TRBJ1-2, the CDR3 gives the full variable domain: EPEVTQTPSHQVTQMGQEVILRCVPISNHLYFYWYRQILGQKVEFLVSFYNNEISEKSEIFDDQFSVERPDGSNFTLKIRSTKLEDSAMYFCASSEALYGYTFGSGTRLTVV.

This clonotype was found a few times. The J gene is TRBJ1-6, the V gene TRBV7-9; D call uncertain. Germline V gene lookup returns CDR1 SEHNR and CDR2 FQNEAQ (reference sequence). The CDR3 extends over 14 amino acids. V was cut by 5 bases and J by 5 bases, with 10 bases left in between. The CDR3 bases are TGTGCCAGCAGCCCCTATTCAGATAATTCACCCCTCCACTTT. Translated: CASSPYSDNSPLHF.